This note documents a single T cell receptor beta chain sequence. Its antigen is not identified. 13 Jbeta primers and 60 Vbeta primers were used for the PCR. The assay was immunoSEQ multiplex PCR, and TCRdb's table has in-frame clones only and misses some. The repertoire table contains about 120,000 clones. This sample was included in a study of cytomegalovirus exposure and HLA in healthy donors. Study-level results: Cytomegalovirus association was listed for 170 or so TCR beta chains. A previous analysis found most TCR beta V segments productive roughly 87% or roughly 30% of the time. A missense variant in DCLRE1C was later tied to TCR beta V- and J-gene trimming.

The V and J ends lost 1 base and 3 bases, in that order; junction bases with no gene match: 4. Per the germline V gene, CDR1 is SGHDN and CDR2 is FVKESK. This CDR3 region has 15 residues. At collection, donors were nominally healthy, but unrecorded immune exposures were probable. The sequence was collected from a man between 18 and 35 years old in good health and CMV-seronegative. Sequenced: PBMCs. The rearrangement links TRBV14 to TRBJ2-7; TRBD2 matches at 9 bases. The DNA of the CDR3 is TGTGCCAGCAGCCAAGGGGCTAGCGGGGTCTACGAGCAGTACTTC. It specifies CASSQGASGVYEQYF.